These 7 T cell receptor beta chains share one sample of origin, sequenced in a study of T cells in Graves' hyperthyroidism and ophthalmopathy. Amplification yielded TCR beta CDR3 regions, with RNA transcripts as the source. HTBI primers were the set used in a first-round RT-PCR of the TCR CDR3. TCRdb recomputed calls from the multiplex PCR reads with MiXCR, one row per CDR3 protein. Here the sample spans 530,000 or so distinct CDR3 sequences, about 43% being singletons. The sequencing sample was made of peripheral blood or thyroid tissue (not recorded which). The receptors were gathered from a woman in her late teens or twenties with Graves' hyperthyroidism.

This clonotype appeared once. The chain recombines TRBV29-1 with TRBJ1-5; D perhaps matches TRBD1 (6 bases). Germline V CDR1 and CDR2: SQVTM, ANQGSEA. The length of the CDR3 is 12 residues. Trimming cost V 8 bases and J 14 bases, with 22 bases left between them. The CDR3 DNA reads TGCAGCCCATGGGCGGGGGGCTACAATGAGCATTTT. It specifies CSPWAGGYNEHF.

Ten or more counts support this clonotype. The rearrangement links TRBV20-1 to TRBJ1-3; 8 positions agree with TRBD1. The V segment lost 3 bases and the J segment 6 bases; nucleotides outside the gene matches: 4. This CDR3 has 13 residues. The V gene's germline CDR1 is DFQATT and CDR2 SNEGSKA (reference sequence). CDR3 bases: TGCAGTGCTAGGTGGGGACAGGAAAACACCATATATTTT. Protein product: CSARWGQENTIYF.

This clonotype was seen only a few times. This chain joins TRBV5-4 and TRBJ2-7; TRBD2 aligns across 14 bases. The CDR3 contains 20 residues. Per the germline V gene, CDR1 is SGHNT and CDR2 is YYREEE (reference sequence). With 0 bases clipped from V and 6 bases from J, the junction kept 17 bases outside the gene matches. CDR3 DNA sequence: TGTGCCAGCAGCTTGGGACTAGCGGGAGGGCCCGGGAATGTTTTCGGCGAGCAGTACTTC. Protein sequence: CASSLGLAGGPGNVFGEQYF.

CDR3 nucleotides: TGTGCCGGGGGGGGGACAGATGAAAAACTGTTTTTT. Protein sequence: CAGGGTDEKLFF. The V call is TRBV7-9, the J call TRBJ1-4, with 7 bases aligning to TRBD1. The CDR3 is 12 amino acids. Losses at the gene ends were 11 bases for V and 6 bases for J; bases not matched to a gene: 6. Germline V gives CDR1 SEHNR, CDR2 FQNEAQ (reference sequence).

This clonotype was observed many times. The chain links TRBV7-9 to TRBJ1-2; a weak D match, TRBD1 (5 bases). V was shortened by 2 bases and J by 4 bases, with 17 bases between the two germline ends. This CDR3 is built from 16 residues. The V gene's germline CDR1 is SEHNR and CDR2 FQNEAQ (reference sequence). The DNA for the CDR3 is TGTGCCAGCAGCTTACCAGGGACCGCTTATGGCTATGGCTACACCTTC. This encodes CASSLPGTAYGYGYTF.

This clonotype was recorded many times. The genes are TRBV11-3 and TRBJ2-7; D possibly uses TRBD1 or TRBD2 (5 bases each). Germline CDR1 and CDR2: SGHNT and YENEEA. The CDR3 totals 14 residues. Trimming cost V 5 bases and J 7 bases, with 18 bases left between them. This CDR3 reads CASSPGTMTGEQYF. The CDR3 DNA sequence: TGTGCCAGCAGCCCTGGGACCATGACTGGGGAGCAGTACTTC.

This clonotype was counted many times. The CDR3: CSARDDRGQGNTGELFF. CDR3 coding DNA: TGCAGTGCTAGAGATGATCGCGGACAGGGGAACACCGGGGAGCTGTTTTTT. The chain is built from TRBV20-1 and TRBJ2-2; 8 bases agree with TRBD1. V gave up 0 bases and J gave up 1 base; unmatched junction bases: 7. CDR1 DFQATT and CDR2 SNEGSKA come from the germline V gene (reference sequence). The CDR3 is made up of 17 amino acids.